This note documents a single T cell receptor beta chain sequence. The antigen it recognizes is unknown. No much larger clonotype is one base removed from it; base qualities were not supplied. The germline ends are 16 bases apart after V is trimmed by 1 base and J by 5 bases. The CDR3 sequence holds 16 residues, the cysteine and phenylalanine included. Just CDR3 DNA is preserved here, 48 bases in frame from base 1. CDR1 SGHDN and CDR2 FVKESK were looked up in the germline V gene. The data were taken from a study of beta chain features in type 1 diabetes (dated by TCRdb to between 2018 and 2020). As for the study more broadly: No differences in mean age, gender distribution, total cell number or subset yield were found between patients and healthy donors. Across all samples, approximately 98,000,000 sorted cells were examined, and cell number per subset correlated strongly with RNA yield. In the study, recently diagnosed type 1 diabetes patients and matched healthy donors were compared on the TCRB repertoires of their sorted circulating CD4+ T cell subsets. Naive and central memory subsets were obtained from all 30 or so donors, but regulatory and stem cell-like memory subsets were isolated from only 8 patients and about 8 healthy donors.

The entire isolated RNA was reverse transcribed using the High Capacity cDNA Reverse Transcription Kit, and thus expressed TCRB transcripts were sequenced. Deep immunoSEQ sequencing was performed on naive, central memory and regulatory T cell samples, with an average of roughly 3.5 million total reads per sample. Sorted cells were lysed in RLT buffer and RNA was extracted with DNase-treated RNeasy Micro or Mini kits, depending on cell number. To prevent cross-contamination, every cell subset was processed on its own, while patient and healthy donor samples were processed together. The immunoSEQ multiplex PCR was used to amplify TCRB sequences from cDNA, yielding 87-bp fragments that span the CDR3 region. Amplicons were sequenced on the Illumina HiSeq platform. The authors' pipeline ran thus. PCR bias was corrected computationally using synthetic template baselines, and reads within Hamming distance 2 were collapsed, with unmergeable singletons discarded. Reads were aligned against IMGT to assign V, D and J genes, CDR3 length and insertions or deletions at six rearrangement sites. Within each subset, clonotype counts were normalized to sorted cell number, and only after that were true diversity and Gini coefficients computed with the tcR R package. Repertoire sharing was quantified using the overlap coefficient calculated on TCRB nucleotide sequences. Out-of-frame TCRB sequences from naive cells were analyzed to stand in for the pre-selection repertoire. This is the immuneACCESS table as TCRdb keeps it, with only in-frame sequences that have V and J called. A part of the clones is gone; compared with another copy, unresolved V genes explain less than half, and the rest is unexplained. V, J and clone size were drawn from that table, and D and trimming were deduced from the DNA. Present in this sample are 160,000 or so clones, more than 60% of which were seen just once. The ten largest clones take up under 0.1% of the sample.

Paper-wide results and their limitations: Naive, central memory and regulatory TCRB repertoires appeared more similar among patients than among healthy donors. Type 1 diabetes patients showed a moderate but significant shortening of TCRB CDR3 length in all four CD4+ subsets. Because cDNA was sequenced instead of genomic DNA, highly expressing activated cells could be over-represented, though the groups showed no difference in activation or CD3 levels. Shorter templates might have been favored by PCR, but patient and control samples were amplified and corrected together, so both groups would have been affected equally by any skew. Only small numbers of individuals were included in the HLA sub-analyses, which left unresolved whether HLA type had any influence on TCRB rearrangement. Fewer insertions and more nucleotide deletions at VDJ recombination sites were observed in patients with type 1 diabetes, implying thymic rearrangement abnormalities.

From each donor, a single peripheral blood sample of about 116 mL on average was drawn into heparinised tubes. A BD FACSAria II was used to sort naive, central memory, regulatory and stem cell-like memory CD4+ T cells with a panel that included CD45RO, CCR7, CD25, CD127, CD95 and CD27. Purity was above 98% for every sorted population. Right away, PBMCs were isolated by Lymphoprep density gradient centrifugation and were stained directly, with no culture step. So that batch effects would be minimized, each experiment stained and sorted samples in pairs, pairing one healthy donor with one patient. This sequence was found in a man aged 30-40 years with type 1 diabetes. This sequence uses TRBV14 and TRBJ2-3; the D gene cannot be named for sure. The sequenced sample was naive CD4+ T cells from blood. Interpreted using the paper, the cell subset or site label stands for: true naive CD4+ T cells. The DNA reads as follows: TGTGCCAGCAGCCAAGGTGTAGGGTGGTATAGAGATACGCAGTATTTT. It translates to CASSQGVGWYRDTQYF.